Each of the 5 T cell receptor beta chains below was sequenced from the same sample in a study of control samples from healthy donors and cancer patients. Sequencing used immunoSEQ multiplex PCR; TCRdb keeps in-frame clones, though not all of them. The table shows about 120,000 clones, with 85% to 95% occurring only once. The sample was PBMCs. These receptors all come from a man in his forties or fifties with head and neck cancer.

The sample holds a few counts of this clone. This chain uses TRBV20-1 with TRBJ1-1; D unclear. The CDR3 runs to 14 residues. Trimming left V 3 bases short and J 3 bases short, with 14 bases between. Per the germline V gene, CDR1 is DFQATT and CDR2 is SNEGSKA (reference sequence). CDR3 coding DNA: TGCAGTGCTAGTCGCAGTGCCATAGACACTGAAGCTTTCTTT. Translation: CSASRSAIDTEAFF.

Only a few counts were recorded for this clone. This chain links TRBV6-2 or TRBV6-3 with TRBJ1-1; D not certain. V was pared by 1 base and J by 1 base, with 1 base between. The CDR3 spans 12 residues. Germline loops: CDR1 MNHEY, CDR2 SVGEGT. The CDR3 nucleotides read TGTGCCAGCAGTTACTGGAACACTGAAGCTTTCTTT. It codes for CASSYWNTEAFF.

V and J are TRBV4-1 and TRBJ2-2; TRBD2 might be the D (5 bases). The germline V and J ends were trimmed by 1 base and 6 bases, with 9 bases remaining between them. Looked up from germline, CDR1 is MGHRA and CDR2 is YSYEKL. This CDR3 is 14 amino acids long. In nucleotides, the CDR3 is TGCGCCAGCAGCCAAGTTCGAGGGTCCGGGGAGCTGTTTTTT. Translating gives CASSQVRGSGELFF.

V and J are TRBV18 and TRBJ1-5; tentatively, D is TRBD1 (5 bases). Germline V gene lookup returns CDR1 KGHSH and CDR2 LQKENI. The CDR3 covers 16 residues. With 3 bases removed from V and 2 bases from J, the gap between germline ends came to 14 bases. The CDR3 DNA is TGTGCCAGCTCACCGGGACGGCCCGGAGGCAATCAGCCCCAGCATTTT. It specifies CASSPGRPGGNQPQHF.

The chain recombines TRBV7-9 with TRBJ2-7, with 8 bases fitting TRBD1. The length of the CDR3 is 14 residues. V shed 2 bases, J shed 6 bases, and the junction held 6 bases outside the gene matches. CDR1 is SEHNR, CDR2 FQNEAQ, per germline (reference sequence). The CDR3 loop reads CASSLSSGGGEQYF. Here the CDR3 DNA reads TGTGCCAGCAGCTTAAGTTCAGGGGGCGGCGAGCAGTACTTC.